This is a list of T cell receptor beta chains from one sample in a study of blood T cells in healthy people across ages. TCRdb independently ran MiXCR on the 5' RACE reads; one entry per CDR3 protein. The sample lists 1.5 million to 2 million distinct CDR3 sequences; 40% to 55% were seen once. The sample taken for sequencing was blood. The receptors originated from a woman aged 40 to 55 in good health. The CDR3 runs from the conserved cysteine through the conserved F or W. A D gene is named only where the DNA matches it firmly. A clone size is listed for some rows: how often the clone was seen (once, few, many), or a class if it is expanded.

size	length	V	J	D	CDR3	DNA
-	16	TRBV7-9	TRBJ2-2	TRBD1	CASSTRQGAHTGELFF	TGTGCCAGCAGCACGAGACAGGGGGCGCACACCGGGGAGCTGTTTTTT
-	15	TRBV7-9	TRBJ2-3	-	CASSSRTDSTDTQYF	TGTGCCAGCAGCTCCAGGACAGACAGCACAGATACGCAGTATTTT
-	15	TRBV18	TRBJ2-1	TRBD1	CASSPWQGARNEQFF	TGTGCCAGCTCACCCTGGCAGGGGGCTAGGAATGAGCAGTTCTTC
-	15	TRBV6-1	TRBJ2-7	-	CASSAAGTGAIEQYF	TGTGCCAGCAGTGCCGCCGGGACCGGAGCGATCGAGCAGTACTTC
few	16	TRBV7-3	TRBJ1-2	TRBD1	CASSLTGTGTSYGYTF	TGTGCCAGCAGCTTAACTGGGACAGGAACTTCCTATGGCTACACCTTC
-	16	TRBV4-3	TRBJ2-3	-	CASSYTGGMRTDTQYF	TGCGCCAGCAGCTACACCGGAGGAATGCGCACAGATACGCAGTATTTT
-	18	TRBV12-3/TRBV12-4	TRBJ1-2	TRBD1	CASSSVTRPGQKKDGYTF	TGTGCCAGCAGTTCAGTTACGAGGCCGGGACAGAAAAAAGATGGCTACACCTTC
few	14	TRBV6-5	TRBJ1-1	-	CASSYSILNTEAFF	TGTGCCAGCAGTTACTCGATCCTGAACACTGAAGCTTTCTTT
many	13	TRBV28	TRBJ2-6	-	CASKQGYANVLTF	TGTGCCAGCAAACAGGGTTATGCCAACGTCCTGACTTTC
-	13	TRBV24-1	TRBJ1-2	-	CATGKQGAEGYTF	TGTGCCACCGGAAAACAGGGTGCCGAGGGCTACACCTTC
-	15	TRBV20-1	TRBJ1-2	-	CSARAVLGLNYGYTF	TGCAGTGCTAGGGCCGTCCTGGGACTGAACTATGGCTACACCTTC
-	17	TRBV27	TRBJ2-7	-	CASSLAQGGGILHEQYF	TGTGCCAGCTCCCTGGCCCAGGGGGGTGGGATTTTGCACGAGCAGTACTTC
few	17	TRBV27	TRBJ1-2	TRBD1	CASSSPGQGPEGYGYTF	TGTGCCAGCAGTTCACCGGGACAGGGCCCCGAGGGCTATGGCTACACCTTC
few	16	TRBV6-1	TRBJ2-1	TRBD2	CASSELGLAENNEQFF	TGTGCCAGCAGTGAACTGGGACTAGCGGAGAACAATGAGCAGTTCTTC
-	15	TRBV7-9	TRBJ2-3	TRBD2	CASSFQGGGAGTQYF	TGTGCCAGCAGCTTCCAAGGCGGGGGGGCAGGTACGCAGTATTTT
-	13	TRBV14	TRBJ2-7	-	CASSQVTTYEQYF	TGTGCCAGCAGCCAAGTTACAACCTACGAGCAGTACTTC
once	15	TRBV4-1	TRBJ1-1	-	CASSQENRANTEAFF	TGCGCCAGCAGCCAAGAAAACAGGGCGAACACTGAAGCTTTCTTT
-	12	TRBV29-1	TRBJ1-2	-	CSVAGSHYGYTF	TGCAGCGTTGCAGGCTCCCACTATGGCTACACCTTC
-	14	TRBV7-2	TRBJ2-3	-	CASRGGRKADTQYF	TGTGCCAGCAGGGGGGGCCGGAAGGCAGATACGCAGTATTTT
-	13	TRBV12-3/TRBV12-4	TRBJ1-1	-	CASRRRSGTEAFF	TGTGCCAGCCGTCGGCGGAGCGGCACTGAAGCTTTCTTT
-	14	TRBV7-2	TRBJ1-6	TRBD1	CASSVTGGGSPLHF	TGTGCCAGCAGCGTAACAGGGGGTGGTTCACCCCTCCACTTT
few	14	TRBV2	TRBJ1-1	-	CASSLLTVNTEAFF	TGTGCCAGCAGTCTTCTGACAGTGAACACTGAAGCTTTCTTT
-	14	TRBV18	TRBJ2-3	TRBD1	CASSPPTGEDTQYF	TGTGCCAGCTCACCACCAACAGGGGAAGATACGCAGTATTTT
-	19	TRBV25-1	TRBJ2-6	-	CASSERAGPHPSGANVLTF	TGTGCCAGCAGTGAACGTGCAGGGCCGCACCCCTCTGGGGCCAACGTCCTGACTTTC
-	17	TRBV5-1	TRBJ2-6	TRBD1	CASSSQPQGSGANVLTF	TGCGCCAGCAGCTCACAGCCACAGGGGTCTGGGGCCAACGTCCTGACTTTC
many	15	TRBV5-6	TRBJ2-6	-	CASSLSGSGANVLTF	TGTGCCAGCAGCTTGTCCGGGTCTGGGGCCAACGTCCTGACTTTC
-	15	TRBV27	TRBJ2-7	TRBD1	CAGSRSGTGAYEQYF	TGTGCCGGCAGTCGATCCGGGACAGGTGCGTACGAGCAGTACTTC
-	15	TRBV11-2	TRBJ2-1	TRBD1	CASSSRTGSGNEQFF	TGTGCCAGCAGCTCACGGACAGGGTCCGGCAATGAGCAGTTCTTC
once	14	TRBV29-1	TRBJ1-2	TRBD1	CSVGDSYSLYGYTF	TGCAGCGTCGGGGACAGCTATAGCCTCTATGGCTACACCTTC
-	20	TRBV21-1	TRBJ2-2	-	CASSKGDLTGAESLHGELFF	TGTGCCAGCAGCAAAGGAGATTTGACAGGGGCGGAAAGCCTCCACGGGGAGCTGTTTTTT
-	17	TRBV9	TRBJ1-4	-	CASSAGGGYTADEKLFF	TGTGCCAGCAGCGCAGGAGGGGGGTACACAGCAGATGAAAAACTGTTTTTT
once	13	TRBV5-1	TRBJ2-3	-	CASNEGRTDTQYF	TGCGCCAGCAACGAGGGACGAACAGATACGCAGTATTTT
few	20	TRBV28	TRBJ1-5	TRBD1	CASSLPRSTGGHISNQPQHF	TGTGCCAGCAGTTTACCAAGATCGACAGGGGGGCACATTAGCAATCAGCCCCAGCATTTT
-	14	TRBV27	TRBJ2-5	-	CASSLGGHWETQYF	TGTGCCAGCAGTTTGGGGGGGCATTGGGAGACCCAGTACTTC
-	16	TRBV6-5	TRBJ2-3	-	CASSYSGVVITDTQYF	TGTGCCAGCAGTTACTCAGGGGTGGTTATCACAGATACGCAGTATTTT
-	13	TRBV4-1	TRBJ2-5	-	CASSQDRRGTQYF	TGCGCCAGCAGCCAAGATCGGCGTGGGACCCAGTACTTC
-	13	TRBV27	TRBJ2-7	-	CASSLTYYNEQYF	TGTGCCAGCAGTTTGACCTATTACAATGAGCAGTACTTC
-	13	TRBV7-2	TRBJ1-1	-	CASSGFINTEAFF	TGTGCCAGCTCAGGCTTCATAAACACTGAAGCTTTCTTT